These 27 T cell receptor beta chains were sequenced from one sample in a study of T cell responses to AZD1222 COVID-19 vaccine. Only in-frame clones appear in the TCRdb table, and some are missing; sequencing was by immunoSEQ multiplex PCR. This repertoire shows 53,000 or so clones, less than 85% found once; its top ten account for around 27%. Sequenced here: peripheral blood, sampled on day 0 of AZD1222 vaccination. All receptors derive from an adult in good health.

This rearrangement joins TRBV27 to TRBJ1-1; D is unclear. V gave up 6 bases and J gave up 6 bases, with 17 bases separating them. Germline assignment: CDR1 MNHEY and CDR2 SMNVEV (reference sequence). This CDR3 contains 14 residues. The CDR3 DNA follows: TGTGCCAGCAGGAAGGATCTCCTCGGCGCTGAAGCTTTCTTT. Protein product: CASRKDLLGAEAFF.

In nucleotides, the CDR3 is TGCAGCTTCAGACTAGCGGGCACCGGGGAGCTGTTTTTT. This gives the protein CSFRLAGTGELFF. J is TRBJ2-2 and V is TRBV29-1; 10 bases map to TRBD2. This CDR3 spans 13 amino acids. From germline, CDR1 is SQVTM and CDR2 ANQGSEA. J gave up 4 bases and V 8 bases, and 4 bases lay outside the gene matches.

This clone was observed a handful of times. V is TRBV28 and J is TRBJ2-7; 10 bases match TRBD1. Germline lookup yields CDR1 MDHEN and CDR2 SYDVKM. The CDR3 contains 14 residues. After removal of 6 bases from V and 6 bases from J, the junction contained 8 bases not matched to a gene. The CDR3 DNA reads TGTGCCAGCAGCCTACGGGACAGGGGTGCCGAGCAGTACTTC. Amino acid sequence: CASSLRDRGAEQYF.

This clone came up once. The J gene is TRBJ2-7, the V gene TRBV7-2; 7 bases align to TRBD1. Germline CDR1 and CDR2: SGHTA and FQGNSA. With V trimmed by 2 bases and J by 1 base, 8 bases remained unmatched. The CDR3 length is 16 residues. The CDR3 region is CASSLRAGTESYEQYF. In nucleotides, the CDR3 is TGTGCCAGCAGCTTAAGGGCCGGGACAGAGTCCTACGAGCAGTACTTC. The variable domain in full, completed from reference TRBV7-2 and TRBJ2-7, reads GAGVSQSPSNKVTEKGKDVELRCDPISGHTALYWYRQSLGQGLEFLIYFQGNSAPDKSGLPSDRFSAERTGGSVSTLTIQRTQQEDSAVYLCASSLRAGTESYEQYFGPGTRLTVT.

This rearrangement joins TRBV27 to TRBJ2-2; either TRBD1 or TRBD2 may fit D (5 bases each). Germline loops: CDR1 MNHEY, CDR2 SMNVEV (reference sequence). With 2 bases removed from V and 0 bases from J, the gap between germline ends came to 10 bases. This CDR3 has 16 residues. The CDR3 DNA reads as TGTGCCAGCAGTTTAGGGGCGGGCGCGAACACCGGGGAGCTGTTTTTT. This encodes CASSLGAGANTGELFF.

This chain joins TRBV19 and TRBJ1-1; unclear D gene. The CDR3 has 13 amino acids. Germline CDR1 is LNHDA and CDR2 is SQIVND (reference sequence). V gave up 0 bases and J gave up 2 bases, with 4 bases separating them. In DNA, the CDR3 is TGTGCCAGTAGTATAGAAATCAACACTGAAGCTTTCTTT. Translating it yields CASSIEINTEAFF. The full variable domain, with the rest looked up from reference TRBV19 and TRBJ1-1, is DGGITQSPKYLFRKEGQNVTLSCEQNLNHDAMYWYRQDPGQGLRLIYYSQIVNDFQKGDIAEGYSVSREKKESFPLTVTSAQKNPTAFYLCASSIEINTEAFFGQGTRLTVV.

The rearrangement links TRBV11-2 to TRBJ1-4; a possible D gene is TRBD1 (5 bases). There are 15 residues in the CDR3. Looked up from germline, CDR1 is SGHAT and CDR2 is FQNNGV. Trimming cost V 5 bases and J 5 bases, with 15 bases left between them. This chain's CDR3 is CASSVRTGGNEKLFF. Here the CDR3 DNA reads TGTGCCAGCAGCGTTCGAACAGGTGGGAATGAAAAACTGTTTTTT. Variable domain in full (rest from reference TRBV11-2 and TRBJ1-4): EAGVAQSPRYKIIEKRQSVAFWCNPISGHATLYWYQQILGQGPKLLIQFQNNGVVDDSQLPKDRFSAERLKGVDSTLKIQPAKLEDSAVYLCASSVRTGGNEKLFFGSGTQLSVL.

The chain joins TRBV5-1 to TRBJ1-1; 7 bases match TRBD1. This CDR3 contains 13 residues. CDR1 and CDR2 (germline): SGHRS, YFSETQ. The J segment lost 6 bases and the V segment lost 4 bases, leaving 6 bases of the junction unmatched. CDR3 DNA sequence: TGCGCCAGCAGCAGAACAGGGGACGCTGAAGCTTTCTTT. Protein product: CASSRTGDAEAFF.

CDR3 sequence: CASSYPPYRVHGELFF. In DNA form, the CDR3 reads TGTGCCAGCAGCTACCCCCCCTACAGGGTCCACGGGGAGCTGTTTTTT. The J gene is TRBJ2-2, the V gene TRBV11-2, with D tentatively TRBD1 (6 bases). V was cut by 4 bases and J by 7 bases, with 19 bases left in between. CDR3 length equals 16 residues. Germline V gene sequence: CDR1 SGHAT, CDR2 FQNNGV.

Here the CDR3 DNA reads TGTGCCAGCAGCTTGGGGACCCAAAGCACAGATACGCAGTATTTT. Translating gives CASSLGTQSTDTQYF. The J gene is TRBJ2-3, the V gene TRBV7-8; either TRBD1 or TRBD2 may fit D (5 bases each). This CDR3 has 15 amino acids. Germline values: CDR1 SGHVS, CDR2 FQNEAQ. Trimming cost V 3 bases and J 0 bases, with 10 bases left between them.

This rearrangement joins TRBV3-1 (or the pseudogene TRBV3-2) to TRBJ2-5; 7 bases are a match to TRBD2. The CDR3 is 15 amino acids. Germline trimming cut 0 bases from V and 3 bases from J; bases unmatched to any gene: 4. Germline assignment: CDR1 LGHDT and CDR2 YNNKEL (reference sequence). This chain's CDR3 is CASSQEAGREETQYF. CDR3 DNA sequence: TGTGCCAGCAGCCAAGAAGCGGGACGAGAAGAGACCCAGTACTTC.

This clone was counted between two and nine times. At one end, the junction sequence differs from germline, possibly due to a read error. The rearrangement uses TRBV4-3 and TRBJ1-2, with TRBD1 matching over 9 bases. Germline values: CDR1 LGHNA, CDR2 YSLEER. The CDR3 is made up of 15 amino acids. CDR3 coding DNA: TGCGCCAGCAACCAAGACAGGGGGTTCGGCTATGGCTACACCTTC. The encoded protein is CASNQDRGFGYGYTF.

This clone was detected only a few times. The chain joins TRBV20-1 to TRBJ2-3; maybe TRBD1 (6 bases). The length of the CDR3 is 15 residues. The V gene lost 3 bases and the J gene lost 3 bases, with 16 bases spanning the gap. Germline V gives CDR1 DFQATT, CDR2 SNEGSKA (reference sequence). The CDR3 nucleotides read TGCAGTGCTAGTACTAAGGACAGAGTGACAGATACGCAGTATTTT. Translation gives CSASTKDRVTDTQYF.

The chain joins TRBV28 to TRBJ2-7; possibly TRBD1 for D (5 bases). CDR3 length equals 11 residues. Per germline, CDR1 MDHEN and CDR2 SYDVKM. With 9 bases removed from V and 5 bases from J, the gap between germline ends came to 11 bases. CDR3 in amino acids: CASQGVHEQYF. CDR3 DNA sequence: TGTGCCAGTCAAGGGGTCCACGAGCAGTACTTC. Together with reference TRBV28 and TRBJ2-7, the CDR3 gives the full variable domain: DVKVTQSSRYLVKRTGEKVFLECVQDMDHENMFWYRQDPGLGLRLIYFSYDVKMKEKGDIPEGYSVSREKKERFSLILESASTNQTSMYLCASQGVHEQYFGPGTRLTVT.

The V and J genes are TRBV2 and TRBJ2-1; D ambiguous. The V gene's germline CDR1 is SNHLY and CDR2 FYNNEI. This CDR3 has 15 residues. The V end was cut by 3 bases, the J end by 2 bases, with 11 bases between. The CDR3 coding sequence is TGTGCCAGCAGTGACAGTGGATTTGCCTACAATGAGCAGTTCTTC. This codes for CASSDSGFAYNEQFF.

This rearrangement joins TRBV18 to TRBJ1-1; D is possibly TRBD1 (5 bases). Germline CDR1 reads KGHSH; CDR2 reads LQKENI. This CDR3 has 17 residues. Trimming removed 2 bases from V and 1 base from J, with 17 bases in between. The CDR3 protein is CASSPLRGGRRNTEAFF. The CDR3 DNA reads as TGTGCCAGCTCACCATTAAGGGGTGGACGTAGGAACACTGAAGCTTTCTTT.

The chain uses TRBV7-9 and TRBJ1-5; TRBD1 agrees at 7 bases. Trimming removed 5 bases from V and 4 bases from J; junction bases left unmatched: 8. The CDR3 contains 15 residues. The germline gives CDR1 SEHNR, CDR2 FQNEAQ (reference sequence). CDR3 nucleotide sequence: TGTGCCAGCAGCCCCCCAGGGGGGGAAAATCAGCCCCAGCATTTT. This gives the protein CASSPPGGENQPQHF. Together with reference TRBV7-9 and TRBJ1-5, the CDR3 gives the full variable domain: DTGVSQNPRHKITKRGQNVTFRCDPISEHNRLYWYRQTLGQGPEFLTYFQNEAQLEKSRLLSDRFSAERPKGSFSTLEIQRTEQGDSAMYLCASSPPGGENQPQHFGDGTRLSIL.

The V gene is TRBV4-3, the J gene TRBJ2-7; the D gene is possibly TRBD1 (7 bases). This CDR3 contains 17 residues. Germline lookup yields CDR1 LGHNA and CDR2 YSLEER. The V gene lost 0 bases and the J gene lost 1 base, with 16 bases spanning the gap. CDR3 nucleotide sequence: TGCGCCAGCAGCCAAGAAGCGGAGGGGGCGTCTTCCTACGAGCAGTACTTC. Its translation is CASSQEAEGASSYEQYF.

The chain uses TRBV6-5 and TRBJ2-7; D not resolved. Germline lookup yields CDR1 MNHEY and CDR2 SVGAGI. The V end lost 7 bases, the J end lost 3 bases, and 10 bases lay between the germline ends. The CDR3 totals 12 residues. The CDR3 sequence: CASNGQNYEQYF. CDR3 in DNA: TGTGCCAGCAATGGGCAGAACTACGAGCAGTACTTC.

The chain employs TRBV5-1 and TRBJ2-7, with D tentatively TRBD2 (6 bases). Germline CDR1 and CDR2: SGHRS and YFSETQ. The CDR3 is 16 residues long. Trimming left V 4 bases short and J 2 bases short, with 19 bases between. CDR3 amino acids: CASSPGDSRRAYEQYF. The DNA of the CDR3 is TGCGCCAGCAGCCCCGGGGACTCCCGAAGGGCCTACGAGCAGTACTTC.

The chain combines TRBV5-1 with TRBJ2-7; D gene ambiguous. Trimming shortened V by 4 bases and J by 0 bases, and 17 bases separated the two germline ends. The CDR3 sequence is 16 residues long. Germline CDR1 is SGHRS and CDR2 is YFSETQ. The CDR3 spells CASSHGSFPSSYEQYF. The CDR3 bases are TGCGCCAGCAGCCATGGTAGTTTCCCGAGCTCCTACGAGCAGTACTTC. Combining the CDR3 with reference TRBV5-1 and TRBJ2-7 gives the whole variable domain KAGVTQTPRYLIKTRGQQVTLSCSPISGHRSVSWYQQTPGQGLQFLFEYFSETQRNKGNFPGRFSGRQFSNSRSEMNVSTLELGDSALYLCASSHGSFPSSYEQYFGPGTRLTVT.

The rearrangement joins TRBV7-2 to TRBJ2-3; D gene unclear. V shed 5 bases and J shed 3 bases, with 3 bases lying between them. The CDR3 is 11 residues long. Germline loops: CDR1 SGHTA, CDR2 FQGNSA. This CDR3 is CASSETDTQYF. Here the CDR3 DNA reads TGTGCCAGCAGCGAAACAGATACGCAGTATTTT.

The V and J genes are TRBV7-3 and TRBJ1-3, with 7 bases matching TRBD1. J lost 0 bases, V lost 5 bases, and 7 bases had no gene match. The CDR3 has 16 amino acids. The germline V gene has CDR1 SGHTA and CDR2 FQGTGA. This CDR3 reads CASSLGQRGSGNTIYF. Written as DNA, the CDR3 is TGTGCCAGCAGCCTGGGACAGCGTGGCTCTGGAAACACCATATATTTT.

The rearrangement links TRBV29-1 to TRBJ1-1, with D possibly matching TRBD1 (5 bases). Germline V gene lookup returns CDR1 SQVTM and CDR2 ANQGSEA. This CDR3 comprises 13 residues. Trimming pared 6 bases from V and 1 base from J, leaving 12 bases between. CDR3 sequence (DNA): TGCAGCGTGAACGACAGCGAGAACACTGAAGCTTTCTTT. This encodes CSVNDSENTEAFF.

CDR3 DNA: TGTGCCATCAGCGGACAGGGTTCCACTGAAGCTTTCTTT. Its translation is CAISGQGSTEAFF. The chain recombines TRBV10-3 with TRBJ1-1, with 8 bases identical to TRBD1. V lost 6 bases to trimming and J lost 4 bases; unmatched junction nucleotides: 4. Germline loops: CDR1 ENHRY, CDR2 SYGVKD. This CDR3 region has 13 residues.

The V and J genes are TRBV5-4 and TRBJ2-1; 11 bases are shared with TRBD2. Per germline, CDR1 SGHNT and CDR2 YYREEE (reference sequence). V shed 4 bases, J shed 5 bases, and the junction held 8 bases outside the gene matches. CDR3 length: 16 residues. CDR3 amino acids: CASSPRGLAEDNEQFF. The CDR3 DNA follows: TGTGCCAGCAGCCCCCGGGGACTAGCGGAGGACAATGAGCAGTTCTTC.

This sequence joins TRBV6-5 and TRBJ1-1; unclear D gene. Trimming took 3 bases from V and 3 from J, leaving 11 bases between them. The length of the CDR3 is 14 residues. Germline V gene sequence: CDR1 MNHEY, CDR2 SVGAGI. This CDR3 reads CASSYWGIHTEAFF. In DNA, the CDR3 is TGTGCCAGCAGTTATTGGGGAATCCACACTGAAGCTTTCTTT.